This T cell receptor beta chain was profiled in a study of blood T cell repertoires in COVID-19. Source study methods: Amplified reference gene primers provided the basis for estimating nucleated cell counts. Generated by immunoSEQ multiplex PCR, the TCRdb table keeps only in-frame clones and is missing some. That table supplies the V and J calls and clone size; D and trimming were determined from the DNA. Here the sample spans around 160,000 clones, almost 90% being singletons. CDR1 MNHEY and CDR2 SMNVEV come from the germline V gene (reference sequence). The CDR3 loop spans 12 amino acids. The junction had 5 bases not matched to a gene; V was cut back by 10 bases and J by 2 bases.

This clonotype was obtained from a human donor in a cohort sampled during active COVID-19. The chain has TRBV27 and TRBJ2-7; TRBD1 matches at 7 bases. Sequenced sample: peripheral blood. The CDR3, as DNA: TGTGCCATCCTCACAGGGGCCTACGAGCAGTACTTC. The encoded protein is CAILTGAYEQYF.